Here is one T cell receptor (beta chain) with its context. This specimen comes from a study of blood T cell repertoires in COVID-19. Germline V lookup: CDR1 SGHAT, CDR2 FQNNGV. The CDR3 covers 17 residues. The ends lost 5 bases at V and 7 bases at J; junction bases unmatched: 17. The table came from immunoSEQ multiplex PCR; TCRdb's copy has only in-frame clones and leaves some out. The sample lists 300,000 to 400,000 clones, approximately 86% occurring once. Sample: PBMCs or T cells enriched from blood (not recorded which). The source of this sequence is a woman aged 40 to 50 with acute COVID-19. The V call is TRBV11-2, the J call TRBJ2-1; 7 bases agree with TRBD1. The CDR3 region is CASSPRGGQSLENEQFF. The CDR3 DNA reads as TGTGCCAGCAGCCCCAGAGGGGGACAGTCGCTGGAAAATGAGCAGTTCTTC.